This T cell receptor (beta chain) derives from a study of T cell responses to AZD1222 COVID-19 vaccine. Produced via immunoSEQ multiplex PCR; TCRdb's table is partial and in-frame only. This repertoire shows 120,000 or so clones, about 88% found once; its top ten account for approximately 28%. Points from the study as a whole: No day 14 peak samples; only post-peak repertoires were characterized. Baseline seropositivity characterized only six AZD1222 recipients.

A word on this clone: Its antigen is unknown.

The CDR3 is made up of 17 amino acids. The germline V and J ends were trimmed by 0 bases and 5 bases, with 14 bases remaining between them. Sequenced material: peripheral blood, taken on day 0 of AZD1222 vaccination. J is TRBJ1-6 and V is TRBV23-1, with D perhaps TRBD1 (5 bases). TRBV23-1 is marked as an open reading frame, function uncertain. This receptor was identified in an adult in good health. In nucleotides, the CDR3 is TGCGCCAGCAGTCAATCCGCGGGGACGGTGAATAATTCACCCCTCCACTTT. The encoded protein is CASSQSAGTVNNSPLHF.